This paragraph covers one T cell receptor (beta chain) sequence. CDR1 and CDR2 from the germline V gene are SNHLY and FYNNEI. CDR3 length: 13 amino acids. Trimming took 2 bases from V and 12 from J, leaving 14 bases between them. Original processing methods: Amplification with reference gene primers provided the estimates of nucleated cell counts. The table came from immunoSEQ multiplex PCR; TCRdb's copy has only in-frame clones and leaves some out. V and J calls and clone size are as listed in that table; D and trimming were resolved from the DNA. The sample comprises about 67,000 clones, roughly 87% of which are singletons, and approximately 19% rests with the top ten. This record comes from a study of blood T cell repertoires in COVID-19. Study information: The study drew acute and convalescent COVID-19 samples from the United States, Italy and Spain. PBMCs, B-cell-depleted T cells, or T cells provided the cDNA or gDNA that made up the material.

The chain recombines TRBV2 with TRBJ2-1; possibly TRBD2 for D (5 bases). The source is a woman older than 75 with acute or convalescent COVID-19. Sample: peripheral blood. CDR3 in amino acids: CASSERWETRQFF. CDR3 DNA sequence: TGTGCCAGCAGTGAACGATGGGAAACTAGGCAGTTCTTC.